These 14 T cell receptor beta chains came from one sample sequenced in a study of cytomegalovirus exposure and HLA in healthy donors. Primers for the PCR totalled 60 Vbeta and 13 Jbeta. This table comes from immunoSEQ multiplex PCR, and its TCRdb copy is limited to in-frame clones, with some not included. The sample comprises some 150,000 clones, about 75% of which are singletons, and about 1.5% rests with the top ten. The sequenced sample consisted of PBMCs. All receptors derive from a woman in her twenties or thirties in good health and CMV-seronegative.

This clone was seen a single time. The chain has TRBV6-5 and TRBJ2-7, with D unclear. CDR3 size: 13 residues. Trimming pared 2 bases from V and 0 bases from J, leaving 5 bases between. Germline values: CDR1 MNHEY, CDR2 SVGAGI. This chain's CDR3 is CASSYEVSYEQYV. The CDR3 bases are TGTGCCAGCAGTTACGAGGTCTCCTACGAGCAGTACGTC.

The genes are TRBV28 and TRBJ2-4; 10 bases are a match to TRBD2. This CDR3 is 18 amino acids long. After removal of 7 bases from V and 3 bases from J, the junction contained 15 bases not matched to a gene. Germline assignment: CDR1 MDHEN and CDR2 SYDVKM. CDR3: CASTPSSGGPLGKNIQYF. The CDR3 DNA is TGTGCCAGCACCCCATCTAGCGGGGGCCCCTTGGGCAAAAACATTCAGTACTTC.

About this clone itself: An end of the junction does not agree with germline; a read error may underlie this. The V and J genes are TRBV9 and TRBJ2-1; TRBD2 agrees at 9 bases. The CDR3 extends over 17 amino acids. Germline CDR1 is SGDLS and CDR2 is YYNGEE. CDR3 sequence: CASSISTGTSSYNEQLF. The DNA of the CDR3 is TGTGCCAGCAGCATCTCGACCGGGACTAGCTCCTACAATGAGCAGCTCTTC.

The rearrangement uses TRBV29-1 and TRBJ1-2; no clear D gene. Trimming took 6 bases from V and 4 from J, leaving 12 bases between them. The germline V gene encodes CDR1 SQVTM and CDR2 ANQGSEA. This CDR3 is 12 amino acids long. Here the CDR3 reads CSVNTETYGYTF. The CDR3 bases are TGCAGCGTGAATACAGAGACCTATGGCTACACCTTC. The whole variable domain, filled in from reference TRBV29-1 and TRBJ1-2, reads SAVISQKPSRDICQRGTSLTIQCQVDSQVTMMFWYRQQPGQSLTLIATANQGSEATYESGFVIDKFPISRPNLTFSTLTVSNMSPEDSSIYLCSVNTETYGYTFGSGTRLTVV.

The chain recombines TRBV6-5 with TRBJ2-7, with 7 bases fitting TRBD1. The CDR3 is 15 residues long. J was trimmed by 0 bases and V by 5 bases; bases with no gene match: 7. The germline V gene encodes CDR1 MNHEY and CDR2 SVGAGI. DNA for the CDR3: TGTGCCAGCAGTCGGGACAGCAGGGGCTCCTACGAGCAGTACTTC. This sequence encodes CASSRDSRGSYEQYF.

The chain recombines TRBV14 with TRBJ2-5; D remains ambiguous. With 2 bases removed from V and 2 bases from J, the gap between germline ends came to 18 bases. Germline CDR1 SGHDN, CDR2 FVKESK. The CDR3 extends over 17 amino acids. DNA for the CDR3: TGTGCCAGCAGCCAATTAACCGGGTCAGCTTATCAAGAGACCCAGTACTTC. Protein product: CASSQLTGSAYQETQYF.

This clone was seen only a few times. The chain is built from TRBV14 and TRBJ1-1; possibly TRBD1 for D (6 bases). Between the trimmed V and J ends, which lost 4 bases and 1 base, there was a span of 16 bases. The germline gives CDR1 SGHDN, CDR2 FVKESK. The CDR3 totals 16 residues. The DNA for the CDR3 is TGTGCCAGCAGCCCCCGGGGGGGACACACGAACACTGAAGCTTTCTTT. Amino acid sequence: CASSPRGGHTNTEAFF.

Comments on this clone: Within the sample, other DNA sequences also encode this same CDR3. The chain joins TRBV9 to TRBJ2-3, with 9 bases matching TRBD2. Unmatched junction bases numbered 0, after V lost 0 bases and J lost 1 base. The CDR3 is 15 amino acids. Germline V gene data show CDR1 as SGDLS and CDR2 as YYNGEE. The CDR3 reads CASSVGLAGTDTQYF. The CDR3 coding sequence is TGTGCCAGCAGCGTAGGACTAGCGGGCACAGATACGCAGTATTTT.

The CDR3 protein is CSVDPGQGVGTGELFF. DNA for the CDR3: TGCAGCGTTGATCCTGGACAGGGGGTGGGCACCGGGGAGCTGTTTTTT. The rearrangement links TRBV29-1 to TRBJ2-2, with 10 bases aligning to TRBD1. V trimming: 3 bases; J trimming: 4 bases; junction bases outside the gene matches: 8. The CDR3 sequence is 16 residues long. Germline CDR1 and CDR2: SQVTM and ANQGSEA.

The rearrangement links TRBV28 to TRBJ1-5; TRBD1 matches at 8 bases. Germline V gene lookup returns CDR1 MDHEN and CDR2 SYDVKM. V gave up 6 bases and J gave up 5 bases; unmatched junction bases: 18. This CDR3 comprises 18 residues. CDR3 amino acids: CASSPGQGLGSSDQPQHF. The CDR3 bases are TGTGCCAGCAGCCCCGGACAGGGTTTGGGCTCGTCCGATCAGCCCCAGCATTTT.

The rearrangement links TRBV7-2 to TRBJ2-5; the match to TRBD2 covers 14 bases. CDR1 is SGHTA and CDR2 is FQGNSA in the germline V gene. V lost 5 bases to trimming and J lost 2 bases; unmatched junction nucleotides: 13. The length of the CDR3 is 19 residues. The CDR3 here is CASSAARTSGGHLQETQYF. CDR3 nucleotides: TGTGCCAGCAGCGCCGCCCGGACTAGCGGGGGGCATTTACAAGAGACCCAGTACTTC.

CDR3 DNA sequence: TGTGCCAGCAGCCGGGACAGACTTAACTATGGCTACACCTTC. Protein sequence: CASSRDRLNYGYTF. This chain joins TRBV7-2 and TRBJ1-2, with TRBD1 matching 7 bases. With 5 bases clipped from V and 1 base from J, the junction kept 4 bases outside the gene matches. Germline assignment: CDR1 SGHTA and CDR2 FQGNSA. CDR3 size: 14 residues.

The table lists this clone with a few counts. The chain carries TRBV4-1 and TRBJ2-3, with 11 bases identical to TRBD2. The CDR3 has 17 amino acids. CDR1 MGHRA and CDR2 YSYEKL come from the germline V gene. The J segment lost 5 bases and the V segment lost 3 bases, leaving 10 bases of the junction unmatched. The CDR3 sequence: CASSQAPSGGFLDTQYF. Written as DNA, the CDR3 is TGCGCCAGCAGCCAGGCCCCTAGCGGGGGGTTTTTAGATACGCAGTATTTT.

This chain uses TRBV11-1 with TRBJ1-1; tentatively, D is TRBD1 (5 bases). The CDR3 contains 13 residues. The V end was cut by 3 bases, the J end by 6 bases, with 11 bases between. Germline CDR1 is SGHAT and CDR2 is FQDESV (reference sequence). The CDR3, as DNA: TGTGCCAGCAGCTTTTCGCGGGGGGCTGAAGCTTTCTTT. Translation: CASSFSRGAEAFF.